Following are 18 T cell receptor beta chains from one sample sequenced in a study of cytomegalovirus exposure and HLA in healthy donors. The study ran its PCR with 60 Vbeta and 13 Jbeta primers. Sequenced by immunoSEQ multiplex PCR; TCRdb stores in-frame clones only, minus some. The sample holds some 85,000 clones, 78% seen once. Sequencing was carried out using PBMCs. The receptors come from a man younger than 35 in good health and CMV-seropositive.

This clone was seen more than once but under ten times. V and J are TRBV10-3 and TRBJ1-1, with D perhaps matching TRBD1 (6 bases). Germline CDR1 is ENHRY and CDR2 is SYGVKD. This CDR3 is built from 11 residues. The germline V and J ends were trimmed by 10 bases and 1 base, with 7 bases remaining between them. This chain's CDR3 is CATTGNTEAFF. The CDR3 region has the DNA TGTGCCACGACAGGGAACACTGAAGCTTTCTTT.

The V call is TRBV7-8, the J call TRBJ1-2; D not certain. CDR1 and CDR2 from the germline V gene are SGHVS and FQNEAQ. The length of the CDR3 is 16 residues. Deletions cut 5 bases from V and 3 bases from J, with 19 bases between. CDR3 bases: TGTGCCAGCAGCGAACGGCTCGAGACTCCGGACTATGGCTACACCTTC. Protein sequence: CASSERLETPDYGYTF.

The chain links TRBV11-2 to TRBJ2-2, with 9 bases identical to TRBD2. The length of the CDR3 is 15 residues. CDR1 is SGHAT, CDR2 FQNNGV, per germline. The V and J ends lost 3 bases and 7 bases, in that order; junction bases with no gene match: 6. The CDR3 sequence is CASSFGGRAVGELFF. The CDR3 DNA reads TGTGCCAGCAGCTTCGGCGGGAGGGCCGTCGGGGAGCTGTTTTTT.

Only a few counts were recorded for this clone. The CDR3 nucleotides are TGTGCCAGCAGCCTAGACACAGATACGCAGTATTTT. Translated: CASSLDTDTQYF. The V call is TRBV7-3, the J call TRBJ2-3; unclear D gene. With 5 bases removed from V and 2 bases from J, the gap between germline ends came to 5 bases. The germline V gene encodes CDR1 SGHTA and CDR2 FQGTGA. The CDR3 length is 12 residues.

With respect to this clone: A far larger clone lies a single base away; this is likely a read error. This sequence joins TRBV29-1 and TRBJ2-7; TRBD1 agrees at 8 bases. The V and J ends lost 6 bases and 4 bases, in that order; junction bases with no gene match: 14. The CDR3 has 15 amino acids. Germline CDR1 reads SQVTM; CDR2 reads ANQGSEA. For the CDR3, the DNA is TGCAGCGTGAGCACCTGGACAGGGAGCGTATACGAGCAGTACTTC. Protein: CSVSTWTGSVYEQYF.

This chain joins TRBV4-1 and TRBJ2-1; 12 nucleotides line up with TRBD2. V was clipped by 4 bases and J by 5 bases; unmatched bases: 6. Germline V lookup: CDR1 MGHRA, CDR2 YSYEKL. This CDR3 has 16 amino acids. The CDR3 nucleotides are TGCGCCAGCAGCCGCGTACTAGCGGGAGGAGACAATGAGCAGTTCTTC. Translating it yields CASSRVLAGGDNEQFF.

The chain employs TRBV18 and TRBJ2-1; 11 bases match TRBD2. CDR1 KGHSH and CDR2 LQKENI come from the germline V gene. The CDR3 is made up of 18 amino acids. J gave up 5 bases and V 3 bases, and 12 bases lay outside the gene matches. CDR3 sequence: CASSPGLTSGIPHNEQFF. CDR3 sequence (DNA): TGTGCCAGCTCACCCGGACTGACTAGCGGGATCCCCCACAATGAGCAGTTCTTC.

This clone was recorded only once. The chain carries TRBV2 and TRBJ1-2; TRBD1 matches 9 bases. Germline V gives CDR1 SNHLY, CDR2 FYNNEI. This CDR3 spans 13 amino acids. Trimming cost V 8 bases and J 3 bases; bases outside gene matches: 4. The CDR3: CASGRQGDYGYTF. Written as DNA, the CDR3 is TGTGCCAGCGGTCGACAGGGGGACTATGGCTACACCTTC.

V usage is TRBV7-9 and J usage is TRBJ2-2, with 8 bases that match TRBD1. Germline CDR1 is SEHNR and CDR2 is FQNEAQ (reference sequence). Unmatched junction bases numbered 9, after V lost 5 bases and J lost 7 bases. The CDR3 covers 15 residues. This CDR3 reads CASSPVTGVGGELFF. CDR3 nucleotide sequence: TGTGCCAGCAGCCCCGTGACAGGGGTCGGCGGGGAGCTGTTTTTT.

V and J are TRBV6-1 and TRBJ1-2; D gene unclear. Trimming shortened V by 4 bases and J by 8 bases, and 20 bases separated the two germline ends. This CDR3 is built from 15 residues. The V gene's germline CDR1 is MNHNS and CDR2 SASEGT. This chain's CDR3 is CASSAALRIGLGYTF. Written as DNA, the CDR3 is TGTGCCAGCAGTGCCGCCCTGAGGATTGGTCTAGGCTACACCTTC.

This sequence joins TRBV2 and TRBJ2-1, with unresolved D. Germline lookup yields CDR1 SNHLY and CDR2 FYNNEI. V dropped 7 bases and J dropped 5 bases, with 12 bases sitting between them. The CDR3 totals 13 residues. CDR3 DNA sequence: TGTGCCAGCACGGATAGAGGTGACAATGAGCAGTTCTTC. Protein sequence: CASTDRGDNEQFF. The full variable domain, its missing parts supplied by reference TRBV2 and TRBJ2-1, is EPEVTQTPSHQVTQMGQEVILRCVPISNHLYFYWYRQILGQKVEFLVSFYNNEISEKSEIFDDQFSVERPDGSNFTLKIRSTKLEDSAMYFCASTDRGDNEQFFGPGTRLTVL.

V gene TRBV29-1 combines with J gene TRBJ1-1, with D possibly being TRBD1 (5 bases). The CDR3 sequence is 13 residues long. Looked up from germline, CDR1 is SQVTM and CDR2 is ANQGSEA. V lost 4 bases to trimming and J lost 1 base, with 10 bases between them. CDR3 DNA: TGCAGCGTTGTGTCAGGGTCGAACACTGAAGCTTTCTTT. This encodes CSVVSGSNTEAFF.

The chain carries TRBV7-2 and TRBJ1-2, with 8 bases lining up with TRBD1. Germline CDR1 is SGHTA and CDR2 is FQGNSA. The CDR3 is made up of 13 amino acids. V lost 5 bases and J lost 2; bases outside the gene matches: 1. As DNA, the CDR3 is TGTGCCAGCAGCGGACAGGGAAACTATGGCTACACCTTC. This encodes CASSGQGNYGYTF.

The rearrangement uses TRBV28 and TRBJ1-1; tentative D call: TRBD1 (6 bases). This CDR3 is 11 amino acids long. Germline-derived CDR1 and CDR2 are MDHEN and SYDVKM. The chain's CDR3 is CATAGGPEAFF. CDR3 nucleotide sequence: TGTGCTACCGCGGGGGGCCCAGAAGCTTTCTTT.

This chain uses TRBV4-1 with TRBJ2-6; a possible D gene is TRBD1 (5 bases). The ends were cut back, 2 bases at V and 2 bases at J, with 16 bases in the middle. There are 18 residues in the CDR3. From germline, CDR1 is MGHRA and CDR2 YSYEKL. CDR3 amino acids: CASSQNQGLQTGANVLTF. CDR3 DNA: TGCGCCAGCAGCCAAAATCAGGGCTTACAAACTGGGGCCAACGTCCTGACTTTC.

V gene TRBV4-1 combines with J gene TRBJ2-7; 9 bases are a match to TRBD2. The V gene's germline CDR1 is MGHRA and CDR2 YSYEKL. V gave up 1 base and J gave up 0 bases; unmatched junction bases: 1. The CDR3 contains 15 residues. For the CDR3, the DNA is TGCGCCAGCAGCCAAGGACTAGCGGACTCCTACGAGCAGTACTTC. As protein: CASSQGLADSYEQYF.

The chain combines TRBV19 with TRBJ2-1, with TRBD2 as a possible D gene (6 bases). The CDR3 spans 12 residues. Trimming removed 4 bases from V and 7 bases from J, with 8 bases in between. Germline lookup yields CDR1 LNHDA and CDR2 SQIVND (reference sequence). The CDR3, as DNA: TGTGCCAGTAGTACAGCGGGTAATGAGCAGTTCTTC. It is translated as CASSTAGNEQFF. Looking up the rest from reference TRBV19 and TRBJ2-1 gives the full variable domain: DGGITQSPKYLFRKEGQNVTLSCEQNLNHDAMYWYRQDPGQGLRLIYYSQIVNDFQKGDIAEGYSVSREKKESFPLTVTSAQKNPTAFYLCASSTAGNEQFFGPGTRLTVL.

This clone has just a few counts. This chain joins TRBV5-1 and TRBJ2-2; 8 bases agree with TRBD1. The germline gives CDR1 SGHRS, CDR2 YFSETQ. J gave up 3 bases and V 7 bases, and 5 bases lay outside the gene matches. The length of the CDR3 is 14 residues. CDR3 sequence: CASEGQVDTGELFF. The CDR3 DNA sequence: TGCGCCAGCGAGGGACAGGTGGACACCGGGGAGCTGTTTTTT.